The following is a T cell receptor beta chain sequence with its context. CDR1 and CDR2 (germline): SGHVS, FQNEAQ. This CDR3 has 13 residues. The V end lost 1 base, the J end lost 1 base, and 4 bases lay between the germline ends. The sample comes from a study of blood T cell repertoires in COVID-19. About the research overall: COVID-19 samples, acute and convalescent, were from the United States, Italy and Spain.

Profiling relied on immunoSEQ multiplex PCR, and the TCRdb table lists in-frame clones only, not all of them. This table holds roughly 60,000 clones, approximately 84% found once. The clonotype comes from a man older than 75 with COVID-19, enrolled during active disease. The V call is TRBV7-8, the J call TRBJ1-1; D unclear. Material: peripheral blood. CDR3 in DNA: TGTGCCAGCAGCTTAGTTCAGAACACTGAAGCTTTCTTT. The encoded protein is CASSLVQNTEAFF.